Given below is one T cell receptor (beta chain) in context. What it binds is not known. This record belongs to a study of T cell repertoires in cytomegalovirus infection. On the study more broadly: Matching HLA type and CMV infection were both indicated by public TCR beta signatures.

In TCRdb, the reads were re-called with MiXCR into one record per CDR3 protein. The table lists nearly 550,000 distinct CDR3 sequences, more than 15% of them singletons, with more than 20% in the top ten. Study-wide results and limits: Identification of carriers of CMV plus the relevant HLA was achieved through cumulative public TCR beta family frequency. Ex vivo responses were dominated by HLA-C-restricted CMV-specific TCR beta clonotypes.

Between the trimmed V and J ends, which lost 5 bases and 0 bases, there was a span of 13 bases. CDR1 is KGHSH and CDR2 is LQKENI in the germline V gene. CDR3 length: 16 residues. Sequenced input: CD8+ T cells from PBMCs. This sequence originates from a human donor in good health (CMV status not recorded). Some clones in this sample may be carry-over from other donors' samples. V gene TRBV18 combines with J gene TRBJ2-2, with a tentative D call TRBD2 (5 bases). The CDR3 spells CASSSSRVANTGELFF. Written as DNA, the CDR3 is TGTGCCAGCTCATCATCGAGGGTCGCGAACACCGGGGAGCTGTTTTTT.